These 20 T cell receptor beta chains share one sample of origin, sequenced in a study of T cell responses to AZD1222 COVID-19 vaccine. TCRdb's table, derived via immunoSEQ multiplex PCR, lists solely in-frame clones and lacks some. The sample includes roughly 96,000 clones, more than 75% of them seen just once. Sequences were derived from peripheral blood, sampled on day 0 of AZD1222 vaccination. The receptor source for this set is an adult in good health.

J is TRBJ2-7 and V is TRBV7-2; possibly TRBD1 for D (5 bases). Trimming shortened V by 3 bases and J by 11 bases, and 14 bases separated the two germline ends. The CDR3 totals 12 residues. Germline V gene data show CDR1 as SGHTA and CDR2 as FQGNSA. The CDR3 region is CASSLVPGIKYF. DNA for the CDR3: TGTGCCAGCAGCTTGGTGCCAGGGATAAAGTACTTC.

The rearrangement links TRBV27 to TRBJ2-7; 12 bases line up with TRBD2. Germline V lookup: CDR1 MNHEY, CDR2 SMNVEV (reference sequence). With 2 bases clipped from V and 10 bases from J, the junction kept 6 bases outside the gene matches. This CDR3 is 14 amino acids long. The CDR3 nucleotides are TGTGCCAGCAGTTTAGGGACTAGCGGGCAAGGCCAGTACTTC. Protein product: CASSLGTSGQGQYF.

J is TRBJ2-1 and V is TRBV6-1; no firm D call. V lost 2 bases and J lost 10, with 12 bases in between. The V gene's germline CDR1 is MNHNS and CDR2 SASEGT. The CDR3 is 13 residues long. Here the CDR3 reads CASSERRVGEQFF. In DNA form, the CDR3 reads TGTGCCAGCAGTGAAAGACGGGTGGGGGAGCAGTTCTTC.

A single count supports this clone. The chain uses TRBV9 and TRBJ2-1, with 12 nucleotides matching TRBD2. CDR3 length: 14 amino acids. Germline V gene data show CDR1 as SGDLS and CDR2 as YYNGEE. Trimming took 1 base from V and 9 from J; bases not matched to a gene: 2. The chain's CDR3 is CASSVLLAGGEQFF. CDR3 bases: TGTGCCAGCAGCGTACTACTAGCGGGAGGTGAGCAGTTCTTC.

This sequence joins TRBV5-1 and TRBJ2-3; possibly TRBD1 for D (5 bases). The germline gives CDR1 SGHRS, CDR2 YFSETQ. The CDR3 extends over 17 amino acids. With 0 bases removed from V and 2 bases from J, the gap between germline ends came to 16 bases. The CDR3 is CASSLAGPSHDTDTQYF. CDR3 nucleotides: TGCGCCAGCAGCTTGGCAGGGCCCTCCCACGACACAGATACGCAGTATTTT.

Of note for this clone: Other nucleotide sequences from this sample produce the same CDR3. This chain joins TRBV7-8 and TRBJ2-2, with 9 positions matching TRBD2. The germline V gene encodes CDR1 SGHVS and CDR2 FQNEAQ. This CDR3 comprises 15 residues. V lost 1 base and J lost 6; bases outside the gene matches: 3. The CDR3 loop is CASSLEAGGPGELFF. In DNA, the CDR3 is TGTGCCAGCAGCTTAGAGGCGGGAGGGCCCGGGGAGCTGTTTTTT.

This clone was observed a handful of times. The CDR3 bases are TGTGCCAGCAGACGGACAGGGGGCACTGAAGCTTTCTTT. Amino acids: CASRRTGGTEAFF. The rearrangement links TRBV6-4 to TRBJ1-1; 10 nucleotides align to TRBD1. This CDR3 spans 13 amino acids. J was trimmed by 4 bases and V by 6 bases; bases with no gene match: 2. Germline V gives CDR1 MRHNA, CDR2 SNTAGT.

V gene TRBV6-6 combines with J gene TRBJ1-1, with 11 bases lining up with TRBD1. The CDR3 length is 15 residues. Germline V gives CDR1 MNHNY, CDR2 SVGAGI (reference sequence). The J segment lost 1 base and the V segment lost 8 bases, leaving 6 bases of the junction unmatched. The CDR3 DNA reads TGTGCCAGCTCTAGGACAGGGGGCCGGAACACTGAAGCTTTCTTT. The encoded protein is CASSRTGGRNTEAFF.

The J gene is TRBJ2-5, the V gene TRBV20-1, with D unresolved. The CDR3 loop spans 13 amino acids. Germline-derived CDR1 and CDR2 are DFQATT and SNEGSKA (reference sequence). Trimming left V 3 bases short and J 5 bases short, with 13 bases between. The CDR3 DNA is TGCAGTGCTAGTTTCGGTGTTGGGGAGACCCAGTACTTC. It specifies CSASFGVGETQYF.

The rearrangement joins TRBV7-9 to TRBJ1-3, with D possibly TRBD1 on 6 matching bases. CDR3 length: 17 residues. CDR1 and CDR2 (germline): SEHNR, FQNEAQ (reference sequence). V lost 1 base, J lost 0 bases, and 13 bases lay in between. CDR3 residues: CASSLGDTAYSGNTIYF. The CDR3 bases are TGTGCCAGCAGCTTAGGGGACACGGCTTACTCTGGAAACACCATATATTTT.

This clone was detected only once. The J gene is TRBJ1-5, the V gene TRBV7-8; TRBD1 might be the D (5 bases). V gave up 4 bases and J gave up 6 bases, with 16 bases separating them. Germline loops: CDR1 SGHVS, CDR2 FQNEAQ. The CDR3 covers 15 residues. The CDR3 reads CASSSYKGFSQPQHF. The DNA for the CDR3 is TGTGCCAGCAGCTCCTACAAGGGGTTTTCTCAGCCCCAGCATTTT.

The genes are TRBV15 and TRBJ1-2, with no clear D. V was pared by 5 bases and J by 5 bases, with 21 bases between. CDR1 and CDR2 (germline): LNHNV, YYDKDF (reference sequence). This CDR3 comprises 16 residues. CDR3 sequence: CATSSIPGETLYGYTF. CDR3 coding DNA: TGTGCCACCAGCTCAATACCGGGAGAAACTTTGTATGGCTACACCTTC.

A single count supports this clone. V and J are TRBV23-1 and TRBJ2-3; 8 bases are shared with TRBD2. TRBV23-1 is marked as an open reading frame, function uncertain. Trimming removed 0 bases from V and 1 base from J; junction bases left unmatched: 3. The CDR3 runs 16 residues. The CDR3 spells CASSQSRGLGTDTQYF. CDR3 DNA: TGCGCCAGCAGTCAATCGCGGGGACTAGGCACAGATACGCAGTATTTT.

The rearrangement links TRBV29-1 to TRBJ1-1; D unclear. Deletions cut 3 bases from V and 1 base from J, with 15 bases between. The CDR3 is made up of 15 amino acids. Germline V gene sequence: CDR1 SQVTM, CDR2 ANQGSEA. CDR3 in DNA: TGCAGCGTTGATGGGGAACAATCGGCGAACACTGAAGCTTTCTTT. This codes for CSVDGEQSANTEAFF.

The rearrangement links TRBV6-5 to TRBJ2-7; a weak D match, TRBD2 (6 bases). V was clipped by 7 bases and J by 4 bases, with 20 bases between them. Germline V gene data show CDR1 as MNHEY and CDR2 as SVGAGI. The CDR3 is made up of 15 amino acids. As DNA, the CDR3 is TGTGCCAGCACCCCCGGGGGAAGGGGAAAGTACGAGCAGTACTTC. Translation: CASTPGGRGKYEQYF.

The table lists this clone with a few counts. The rearrangement joins TRBV28 to TRBJ2-7; TRBD1 agrees at 7 bases. V shed 3 bases and J 3 bases; nucleotides not matched to a gene: 5. The CDR3 runs to 14 residues. The germline CDR1 and CDR2 sequences are MDHEN and SYDVKM. Here the CDR3 reads CASSLGQPNYEQYF. CDR3 coding DNA: TGTGCCAGCAGTTTGGGACAGCCCAACTACGAGCAGTACTTC.

The chain is built from TRBV10-3 and TRBJ1-2; D call uncertain. Trimming cost V 0 bases and J 4 bases, with 15 bases left between them. Germline V gene data show CDR1 as ENHRY and CDR2 as SYGVKD. The CDR3 is 16 amino acids. CDR3 in amino acids: CAISESTRRISYGYTF. DNA for the CDR3: TGTGCCATCAGTGAGTCGACCCGGCGGATCAGCTATGGCTACACCTTC.

The V gene is TRBV28, the J gene TRBJ2-1; TRBD1 matches at 12 bases. CDR1 and CDR2 (germline): MDHEN, SYDVKM. V lost 5 bases, J lost 5 bases, and 4 bases stayed unmatched. The CDR3 sequence is 15 residues long. Here the CDR3 reads CASSGGTGGHNEQFF. In DNA form, the CDR3 reads TGTGCCAGCAGTGGAGGGACAGGGGGCCACAATGAGCAGTTCTTC.

V and J are TRBV28 and TRBJ1-1; TRBD1 might be the D (6 bases). Germline lookup yields CDR1 MDHEN and CDR2 SYDVKM. The CDR3 has 13 amino acids. The ends were cut back, 6 bases at V and 1 base at J, with 9 bases in the middle. In nucleotides, the CDR3 is TGTGCCAGCAGGGACAGTTGGAACACTGAAGCTTTCTTT. Translation gives CASRDSWNTEAFF.

This chain links TRBV25-1 with TRBJ1-1, with 7 bases lining up with TRBD1. This CDR3 comprises 15 residues. CDR1 and CDR2 from the germline V gene are MGHDK and SYGVNS. After removal of 6 bases from V and 5 bases from J, the junction contained 12 bases not matched to a gene. CDR3 in DNA: TGTGCCAGCAGGGACGATCGTCTCAGGGGGACTGAAGCTTTCTTT. Its protein product is CASRDDRLRGTEAFF.